This T cell receptor (beta chain) comes out of a study of blood T cell repertoires in COVID-19. About the research overall: Donors in the United States, Italy and Spain gave samples during acute or convalescent COVID-19. Sources were T cells, B-cell-depleted T cells, or PBMCs; the material itself was cDNA or gDNA.

With 2 bases removed from V and 0 bases from J, the gap between germline ends came to 9 bases. This CDR3 has 16 residues. Germline CDR1 is SGDLS and CDR2 is YYNGEE. Method: immunoSEQ multiplex PCR; TCRdb's copy keeps in-frame clones and lacks some. The table shows 70,000 or so clones, with around 90% occurring only once. The chain links TRBV9 to TRBJ1-6; D may be TRBD1 (5 bases). This receptor was identified in a man in his fifties or sixties with acute or convalescent COVID-19. The sequenced sample was peripheral blood. CDR3 in amino acids: CASSVGGNSYNSPLHF. The CDR3 DNA reads as TGTGCCAGCAGCGTTGGGGGGAACTCCTATAATTCACCCCTCCACTTT. Full variable domain (rest looked up from reference TRBV9 and TRBJ1-6): DSGVTQTPKHLITATGQRVTLRCSPRSGDLSVYWYQQSLDQGLQFLIQYYNGEERAKGNILERFSAQQFPDLHSELNLSSLELGDSALYFCASSVGGNSYNSPLHFGNGTRLTVT.